The subject of this entry is one T cell receptor (beta chain). What it binds is not known. This record belongs to a study of OX40 agonist ivuxolimab in advanced cancers. Study conclusions and caveats: Which antigen the expanded peripheral T cells recognized is unknown.

TCRdb's table, derived via immunoSEQ multiplex PCR, lists solely in-frame clones and lacks some. The sample has about 74,000 clones, around 89% seen once. The receptor was derived from an adult with an advanced solid tumor such as melanoma, head and neck, liver or kidney cancer. Source: CD4+ or CD8+ T cells sorted from blood, taken in a trial of the OX40 agonist ivuxolimab.

CDR3 coding DNA: TGTGCCAGCAGCTTAGGCATGAACACTGAAGCTTTCTTT. Translated, it gives CASSLGMNTEAFF. The V and J genes are TRBV7-9 and TRBJ1-1; no firm D call. V shed 1 base and J shed 0 bases, with 3 bases lying between them. The CDR3 contains 13 residues. The germline V gene encodes CDR1 SEHNR and CDR2 FQNEAQ (reference sequence).